This T cell receptor (beta chain) comes out of a study of monozygotic twins with inflammatory bowel disease. From the 5' RACE reads, TCRdb lists one entry per CDR3 protein and no DNA. This repertoire includes just under 45,000 distinct CDR3 sequences. CDR1 SGHRS and CDR2 YFSETQ come from the germline V gene. The CDR3 covers 14 residues. This receptor was obtained from a human donor with ulcerative colitis or Crohn's disease, or a healthy co-twin of an affected twin (not recorded which). The sequenced material came from blood. This rearrangement joins TRBV5-1 to TRBJ1-5; TCRdb outputs TRBD1, but without DNA this stays unchecked. CDR3 amino acids: CASSFDSGQGPQHF.